Listed below are T cell receptor beta chains from one sample, sequenced in a study of T cell repertoires in cytomegalovirus infection. Via MiXCR, TCRdb re-called the reads, giving one row per CDR3 protein. The sample comprises approximately 250,000 distinct CDR3 sequences, over 20% of which are singletons, and roughly 18% rests with the top ten. The sample consisted of CD8+ T cells from PBMCs. These receptors all come from a human donor in good health (CMV status not recorded). Some clones in this sample may be carry-over from other donors' samples. Each CDR3 is given with its conserved first and last residue. A D gene is named only where the DNA matches it firmly. The size field is filled for only some rows; it gives once, few, many or a size class.

d_gene	v_gene	j_gene	abundance	CDR3aa	CDR3nt
-	TRBV4-1	TRBJ1-4	few	CASSQGAGNEKLFF	TGCGCCAGCAGCCAAGGAGCAGGGAACGAAAAACTGTTTTTT
-	TRBV6-2/TRBV6-3	TRBJ1-1	few	CASSPWGTEAFF	TGTGCCAGCAGCCCCTGGGGGACTGAAGCTTTCTTT
TRBD2	TRBV20-1	TRBJ2-7	few	CSALAGGPDEQYF	TGCAGTGCTCTAGCGGGGGGCCCGGACGAGCAGTACTTC
-	TRBV7-8	TRBJ2-6	few	CASSLGAGQSGANVLTF	TGTGCCAGCAGCTTAGGGGCAGGCCAATCTGGGGCCAACGTCCTGACTTTC
-	TRBV12-3/TRBV12-4	TRBJ1-1	many	CASSAGGQVTFF	TGTGCCAGCAGTGCAGGAGGCCAAGTGACTTTCTTT
TRBD1	TRBV12-3/TRBV12-4	TRBJ2-3	many	CASSPGQGVTDTQYF	TGTGCCAGCAGTCCGGGACAGGGGGTTACAGATACGCAGTATTTT
-	TRBV29-1	TRBJ1-1	many	CSVCLDSNTEAFF	TGCAGCGTTTGTCTGGACTCGAACACTGAAGCTTTCTTT
-	TRBV12-5	TRBJ2-4	-	CASDPTLAKNIQYF	TGTGCTAGTGACCCGACACTAGCCAAAAACATTCAGTACTTC
-	TRBV28	TRBJ2-7	-	CASSRNEQYF	TGTGCCAGCAGCCGAAACGAGCAGTACTTC
-	TRBV6-6	TRBJ2-1	-	CASSYSRDAPGEQFF	TGTGCCAGCAGTTACTCCCGGGACGCCCCCGGGGAGCAGTTCTTC
TRBD2	TRBV7-2	TRBJ2-1	-	CASSLPWTSGHNEQFF	TGTGCCAGCAGCTTACCGTGGACTAGCGGACACAATGAGCAGTTCTTC
-	TRBV28	TRBJ1-5	many	CASTHSDFNQPQHF	TGTGCCAGCACCCACAGTGATTTCAATCAGCCCCAGCATTTT
TRBD1	TRBV28	TRBJ1-6	-	CASSLQGVGNSPLHF	TGTGCCAGCAGTCTACAGGGGGTAGGTAATTCACCCCTCCACTTT
-	TRBV5-4	TRBJ2-7	-	CASSGDLNEQYF	TGTGCCAGCAGCGGGGACCTTAACGAGCAGTACTTC
TRBD1	TRBV19	TRBJ1-5	-	CASLGQGGSNQPQHF	TGTGCCAGCCTAGGACAGGGGGGAAGCAATCAGCCCCAGCATTTT
-	TRBV2	TRBJ2-7	-	CASSEARWRSPSYEQYF	TGTGCCAGCAGTGAAGCGAGGTGGCGGAGCCCCTCCTACGAGCAGTACTTC
-	TRBV20-1	TRBJ2-1	few	CSARVARRGDEQFF	TGCAGTGCTAGAGTGGCCAGGCGAGGGGATGAGCAGTTCTTC
-	TRBV19	TRBJ2-7	many	CASSITLVPNEQYF	TGTGCCAGTAGTATAACCCTCGTCCCCAACGAGCAGTACTTC
TRBD2	TRBV7-6	TRBJ2-1	many	CASSSSGGAGEQFF	TGTGCCAGCAGCTCTAGCGGGGGGGCCGGTGAGCAGTTCTTC
TRBD1	TRBV5-3	TRBJ2-7	-	CARSPGQEIYEQYF	TGTGCCAGAAGCCCGGGACAGGAGATCTACGAGCAGTACTTC
-	TRBV20-1	TRBJ2-7	-	CSARDVRGASYEQYF	TGCAGTGCTAGAGATGTACGGGGGGCCTCCTACGAGCAGTACTTC
-	TRBV11-2	TRBJ2-7	-	CASSLPPKALPYEQYF	TGTGCCAGTAGCTTGCCCCCGAAAGCGTTACCCTACGAGCAGTACTTC
TRBD1	TRBV19	TRBJ2-1	-	CASSMGQWVNEQFF	TGTGCCAGTAGTATGGGACAGTGGGTTAATGAGCAGTTCTTC
-	TRBV2	TRBJ1-5	-	CASSGGQPQHF	TGTGCCAGCAGTGGGGGTCAGCCCCAGCATTTT
TRBD1	TRBV7-8	TRBJ1-2	few	CASSLSANQGAYGYTF	TGTGCCAGCAGCTTAAGCGCCAACCAGGGGGCATATGGCTACACCTTC
TRBD2	TRBV20-1	TRBJ2-6	-	CSARAAGRPKGANVLTF	TGCAGTGCTAGAGCAGCCGGGAGGCCGAAAGGGGCCAACGTCCTGACTTTC
-	TRBV19	TRBJ2-7	few	CASSRDREQYF	TGTGCCAGCTCGCGGGACCGCGAGCAGTACTTC
-	TRBV28	TRBJ1-5	few	CASSHRTASNQPQHF	TGTGCCAGCAGTCACCGGACAGCGAGCAATCAGCCCCAGCATTTT
-	TRBV7-6	TRBJ1-1	-	CASSLPGTLEAFF	TGTGCCAGCAGCTTACCAGGGACCCTTGAAGCTTTCTTT
TRBD1	TRBV28	TRBJ1-6	few	CASSSTGTEDSYNSPLHF	TGTGCCAGCAGTTCAACCGGGACAGAGGACTCCTATAATTCACCCCTCCACTTT
TRBD2	TRBV12-3/TRBV12-4	TRBJ2-1	-	CASRIAGGAYNEQFF	TGTGCCAGCAGAATAGCGGGGGGCGCCTACAATGAGCAGTTCTTC
-	TRBV19	TRBJ1-4	-	CASRDGNEKLFF	TGTGCCAGCCGGGACGGTAATGAAAAACTGTTTTTT
TRBD2	TRBV7-9	TRBJ2-5	-	CASSFTSGGPRKRTQYF	TGTGCCAGCAGCTTCACTAGCGGGGGGCCTCGGAAACGGACCCAGTACTTC
-	TRBV7-8	TRBJ2-7	-	CASSSPQVYEQYF	TGTGCCAGCAGCTCCCCCCAGGTTTACGAGCAGTACTTC
-	TRBV28	TRBJ2-7	few	CASAWRGPKAYEQYF	TGTGCCAGCGCCTGGCGGGGCCCTAAGGCTTACGAGCAGTACTTC
TRBD2	TRBV2	TRBJ2-1	-	CASRGLAGALSSYNEQFF	TGTGCCAGCAGGGGACTAGCGGGGGCGTTGAGCTCCTACAATGAGCAGTTCTTC
TRBD2	TRBV28	TRBJ2-1	-	CASSVAGSYNEQFF	TGTGCCAGCTCCGTAGCGGGGTCTTACAATGAGCAGTTCTTC
-	TRBV29-1	TRBJ2-7	-	CSVEGRRNEQYF	TGCAGCGTTGAGGGCAGGCGCAACGAGCAGTACTTC
-	TRBV5-4	TRBJ2-7	few	CASSLMGSFREQYF	TGTGCCAGCAGCTTGATGGGGAGTTTCCGCGAGCAGTACTTC
-	TRBV27	TRBJ2-7	-	CASSLSFGYEQYF	TGTGCCAGCAGTTTATCATTCGGCTACGAGCAGTACTTC
-	TRBV5-6	TRBJ2-2	few	CASSLSGGITGELFF	TGTGCCAGCAGCTTGTCGGGGGGCATCACCGGGGAGCTGTTTTTT
-	TRBV20-1	TRBJ1-5	few	CSARQGNQPQHF	TGCAGTGCTAGACAGGGAAATCAGCCCCAGCATTTT
-	TRBV5-1	TRBJ1-2	-	CASRAGGADGYTF	TGCGCCAGCCGGGCCGGGGGGGCAGATGGCTACACCTTC
TRBD1	TRBV28	TRBJ1-2	once	CASSLRDSSYTF	TGTGCCAGTAGTTTGCGGGACAGTAGCTACACCTTC
-	TRBV7-9	TRBJ2-7	many	CASSSPYSTVYEQYF	TGTGCCAGCAGCTCACCCTACAGTACGGTCTACGAGCAGTACTTC
TRBD2	TRBV20-1	TRBJ2-7	-	CSARDLAGGNYEQYF	TGCAGTGCTAGAGATCTAGCGGGGGGGAATTACGAGCAGTACTTC
TRBD1	TRBV24-1	TRBJ2-6	few	CATSETGQGPSGANVLTF	TGTGCCACCAGTGAGACGGGACAGGGTCCCTCTGGGGCCAACGTCCTGACTTTC
-	TRBV4-1	TRBJ1-1	many	CASSTGRWNTEAFF	TGCGCCAGCAGCACCGGACGGTGGAACACTGAAGCTTTCTTT
-	TRBV7-8	TRBJ2-5	many	CASSLHPLGVQETQYF	TGTGCCAGCAGCTTACATCCGTTAGGGGTACAAGAGACCCAGTACTTC
-	TRBV27	TRBJ2-7	many	CASSSSSYEQYF	TGTGCCAGCAGCAGCAGCTCCTACGAGCAGTACTTC
-	TRBV28	TRBJ1-2	-	CASTMTGTPRNYGYTF	TGTGCCAGCACCATGACCGGGACACCGAGGAACTATGGCTACACCTTC
-	TRBV7-2	TRBJ1-6	many	CASSPGLPGRPLHF	TGTGCCAGCAGCCCGGGACTGCCGGGGAGACCCCTCCACTTT
-	TRBV7-9	TRBJ2-3	many	CASNYKDPSTDTQYF	TGTGCCAGCAACTATAAGGACCCAAGCACAGATACGCAGTATTTT
-	TRBV2	TRBJ1-4	many	CASSEVGFSGEKLFF	TGTGCCAGCAGTGAAGTCGGGTTTTCGGGGGAAAAACTGTTTTTT
-	TRBV14	TRBJ1-6	many	CASSQVASYNSPLHF	TGTGCCAGCAGCCAAGTCGCTTCCTATAATTCACCCCTCCACTTT
TRBD1	TRBV19	TRBJ2-3	few	CASTAGQGALGTQYF	TGTGCCAGTACAGCTGGGCAGGGGGCCCTTGGTACGCAGTATTTT
-	TRBV7-9	TRBJ2-1	-	CASTPLGNEQFF	TGTGCCAGCACCCCTTTAGGCAATGAGCAGTTCTTC
TRBD1	TRBV7-2	TRBJ1-2	many	CASSLTGGGGYTF	TGTGCCAGCAGCCTTACGGGAGGGGGCGGCTACACCTTC
-	TRBV7-7	TRBJ2-2	many	CAGGAQGTGELFF	TGTGCCGGGGGGGCCCAAGGGACCGGGGAGCTGTTTTTT